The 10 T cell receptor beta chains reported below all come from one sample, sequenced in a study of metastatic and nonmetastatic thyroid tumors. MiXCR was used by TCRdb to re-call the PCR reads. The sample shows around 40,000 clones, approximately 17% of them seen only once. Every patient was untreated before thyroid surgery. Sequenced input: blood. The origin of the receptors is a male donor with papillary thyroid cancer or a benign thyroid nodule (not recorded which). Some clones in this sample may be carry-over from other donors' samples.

The CDR3 nucleotides read TGTGCCAGCAGCCGATTAGCCGGGCTAGCGGTAATCAATGAGCAGTTCTTC. This sequence encodes CASSRLAGLAVINEQFF. The J gene is TRBJ2-1, the V gene TRBV7-6; 7 positions agree with TRBD2. The CDR3 runs 17 residues. V was clipped by 5 bases and J by 6 bases; unmatched bases: 16. CDR1 is SGHVS, CDR2 FNYEAQ, per germline.

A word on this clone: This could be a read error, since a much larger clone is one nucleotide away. Here the CDR3 reads CSSLEWVSGYSPLHF. The CDR3 DNA reads TGCAGTTCCCTAGAGTGGGTGTCTGGTTATTCACCCCTCCACTTT. The rearrangement links TRBV20-1 to TRBJ1-6; no reliable D call. V lost 8 bases to trimming and J lost 8 bases, with 22 bases between them. The germline CDR1 and CDR2 sequences are DFQATT and SNEGSKA (reference sequence). The CDR3 is 15 amino acids.

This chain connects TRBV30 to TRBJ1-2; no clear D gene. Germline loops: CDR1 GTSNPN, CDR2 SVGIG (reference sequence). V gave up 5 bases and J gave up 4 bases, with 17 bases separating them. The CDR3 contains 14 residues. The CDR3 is CAWVPREGIYGYTF. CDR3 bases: TGTGCCTGGGTCCCCCGGGAGGGTATCTATGGCTACACCTTC.

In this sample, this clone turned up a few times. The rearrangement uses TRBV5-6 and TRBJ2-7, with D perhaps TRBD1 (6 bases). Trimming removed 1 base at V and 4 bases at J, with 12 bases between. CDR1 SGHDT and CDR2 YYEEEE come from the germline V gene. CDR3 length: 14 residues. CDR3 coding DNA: TGTGCCAGCAGCTTGACAGGGTGGGAATACGAGCAGTACTTC. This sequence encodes CASSLTGWEYEQYF.

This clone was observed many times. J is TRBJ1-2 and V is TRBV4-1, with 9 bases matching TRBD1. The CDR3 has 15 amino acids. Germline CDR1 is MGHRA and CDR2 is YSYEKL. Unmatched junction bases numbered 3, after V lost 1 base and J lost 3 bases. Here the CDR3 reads CASSQAGTGYYGYTF. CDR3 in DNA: TGCGCCAGCAGCCAAGCCGGGACAGGGTACTATGGCTACACCTTC.

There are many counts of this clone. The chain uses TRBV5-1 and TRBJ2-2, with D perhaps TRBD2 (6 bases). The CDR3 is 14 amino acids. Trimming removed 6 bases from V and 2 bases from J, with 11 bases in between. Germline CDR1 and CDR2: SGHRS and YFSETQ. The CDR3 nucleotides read TGCGCCAGCACCTCCGGGGGTAACACCGGGGAGCTGTTTTTT. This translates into CASTSGGNTGELFF. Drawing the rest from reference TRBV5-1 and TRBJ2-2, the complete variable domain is KAGVTQTPRYLIKTRGQQVTLSCSPISGHRSVSWYQQTPGQGLQFLFEYFSETQRNKGNFPGRFSGRQFSNSRSEMNVSTLELGDSALYLCASTSGGNTGELFFGEGSRLTVL.

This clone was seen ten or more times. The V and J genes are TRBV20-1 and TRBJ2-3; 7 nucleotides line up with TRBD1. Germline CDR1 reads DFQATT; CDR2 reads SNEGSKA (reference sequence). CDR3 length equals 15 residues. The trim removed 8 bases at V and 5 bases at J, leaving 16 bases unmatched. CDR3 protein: CSTHNSDRAGDTQYF. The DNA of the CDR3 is TGCAGTACCCATAACTCAGACAGGGCGGGAGATACGCAGTATTTT.

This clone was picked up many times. CDR3 residues: CASGLVLYDTLNTEAFF. CDR3 in DNA: TGTGCTAGTGGTTTGGTACTCTACGACACTCTGAACACTGAAGCTTTCTTT. The chain is built from TRBV12-5 and TRBJ1-1, with D unclear. This CDR3 contains 17 residues. Trimming removed 0 bases at V and 0 bases at J, with 14 bases between. Germline assignment: CDR1 LGHNT and CDR2 FRNRAP.

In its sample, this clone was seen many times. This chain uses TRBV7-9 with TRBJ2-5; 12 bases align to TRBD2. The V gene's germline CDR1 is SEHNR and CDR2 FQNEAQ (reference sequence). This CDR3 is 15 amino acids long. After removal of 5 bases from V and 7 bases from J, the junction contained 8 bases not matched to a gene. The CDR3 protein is CASSARVGLAGTQYF. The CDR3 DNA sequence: TGTGCCAGCAGCGCCAGGGTGGGACTAGCGGGGACCCAGTACTTC.

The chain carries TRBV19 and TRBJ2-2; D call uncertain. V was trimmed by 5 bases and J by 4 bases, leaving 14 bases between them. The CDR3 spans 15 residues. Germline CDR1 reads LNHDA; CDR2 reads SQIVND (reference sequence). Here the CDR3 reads CASSAVLSPTGELFF. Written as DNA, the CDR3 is TGTGCCAGTAGTGCGGTACTATCCCCCACCGGGGAGCTGTTTTTT.